The count of the clone carrying this TCR beta chain is one. What it binds is not known. The PCR made use of 60 Vbeta and 13 Jbeta primers. Assay: immunoSEQ multiplex PCR; the TCRdb copy retains only in-frame clones and omits some. Here the sample spans some 120,000 clones, approximately 80% being singletons. The data originate from a study of cytomegalovirus exposure and HLA in healthy donors. Germline lookup yields CDR1 SGHDN and CDR2 FVKESK. The CDR3 is 13 residues long. V dropped 7 bases and J dropped 5 bases, with 14 bases sitting between them. Study-level points and caveats: Earlier analysis found most TCR beta V segments productive about 90% or about 30% of the time. Among TCR beta chains, those listed as cytomegalovirus-associated numbered around 160.

The source material was PBMCs. The receptor was isolated from a young man in good health and CMV-seronegative. This chain connects TRBV14 to TRBJ1-1, with a possible D match to TRBD1 (6 bases). The CDR3 DNA follows: TGTGCCAGCAACAAGAACAGGGAAACTGAAGCTTTCTTT. This sequence encodes CASNKNRETEAFF. The whole variable domain, remainder taken from reference TRBV14 and TRBJ1-1, is EAGVTQFPSHSVIEKGQTVTLRCDPISGHDNLYWYRRVMGKEIKFLLHFVKESKQDESGMPNNRFLAERTGGTYSTLKVQPAELEDSGVYFCASNKNRETEAFFGQGTRLTVV.